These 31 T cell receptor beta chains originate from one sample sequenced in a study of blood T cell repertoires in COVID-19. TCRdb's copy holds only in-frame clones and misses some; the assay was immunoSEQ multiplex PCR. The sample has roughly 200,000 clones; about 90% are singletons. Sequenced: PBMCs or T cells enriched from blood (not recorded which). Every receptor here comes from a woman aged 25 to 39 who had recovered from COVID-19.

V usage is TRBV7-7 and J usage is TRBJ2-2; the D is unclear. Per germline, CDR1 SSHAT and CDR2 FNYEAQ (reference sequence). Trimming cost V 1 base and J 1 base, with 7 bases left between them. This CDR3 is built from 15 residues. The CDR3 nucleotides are TGTGCCAGCAGCTTAGTTCCCCTGAACACCGGGGAGCTGTTTTTT. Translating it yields CASSLVPLNTGELFF. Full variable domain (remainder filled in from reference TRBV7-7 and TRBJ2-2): GAGVSQSPRYKVTKRGQDVTLRCDPISSHATLYWYQQALGQGPEFLTYFNYEAQPDKSGLPSDRFSAERPEGSISTLTIQRTEQRDSAMYRCASSLVPLNTGELFFGEGSRLTVL.

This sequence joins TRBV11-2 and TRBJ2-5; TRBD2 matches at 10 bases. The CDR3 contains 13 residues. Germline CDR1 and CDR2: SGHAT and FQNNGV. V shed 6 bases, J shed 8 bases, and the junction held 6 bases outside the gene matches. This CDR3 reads CASRPSGGETQYF. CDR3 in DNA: TGTGCCAGCAGACCAAGCGGGGGGGAAACCCAGTACTTC.

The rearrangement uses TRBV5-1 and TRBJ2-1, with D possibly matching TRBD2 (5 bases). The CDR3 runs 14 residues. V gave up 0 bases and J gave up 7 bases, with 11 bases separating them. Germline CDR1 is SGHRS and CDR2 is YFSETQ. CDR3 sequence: CASSLERAVNEQFF. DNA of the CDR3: TGCGCCAGCAGCTTGGAGAGGGCCGTGAATGAGCAGTTCTTC.

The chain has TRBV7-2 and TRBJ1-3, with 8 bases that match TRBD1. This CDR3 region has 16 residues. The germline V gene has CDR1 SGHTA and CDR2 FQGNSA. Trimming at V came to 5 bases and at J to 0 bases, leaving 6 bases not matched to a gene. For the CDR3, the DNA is TGTGCCAGCAGCCCGCGAACAGGGGGCTCTGGAAACACCATATATTTT. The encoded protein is CASSPRTGGSGNTIYF.

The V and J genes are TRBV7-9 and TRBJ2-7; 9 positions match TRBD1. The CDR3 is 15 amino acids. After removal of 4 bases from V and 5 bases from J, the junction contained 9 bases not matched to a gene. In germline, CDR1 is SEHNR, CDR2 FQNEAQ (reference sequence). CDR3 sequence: CASSSGGTGSDEQYF. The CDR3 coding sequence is TGTGCCAGCAGCTCCGGGGGGACAGGGTCGGACGAGCAGTACTTC.

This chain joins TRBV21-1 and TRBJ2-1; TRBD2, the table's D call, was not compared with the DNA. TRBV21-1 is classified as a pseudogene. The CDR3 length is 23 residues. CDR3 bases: TGTGCCAGCAGCAAAGTATGGGACTTTCCCCCGGGACTAGCATATTACTCCTACAATGAGCAGTTCTTC. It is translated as CASSKVWDFPPGLAYYSYNEQFF.

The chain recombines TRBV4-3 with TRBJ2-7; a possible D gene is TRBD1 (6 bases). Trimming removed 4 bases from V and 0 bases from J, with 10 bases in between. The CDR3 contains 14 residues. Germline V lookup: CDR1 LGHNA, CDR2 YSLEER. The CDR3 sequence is CASSRGQNSYEQYF. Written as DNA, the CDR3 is TGCGCCAGCAGCCGGGGGCAGAACTCCTACGAGCAGTACTTC.

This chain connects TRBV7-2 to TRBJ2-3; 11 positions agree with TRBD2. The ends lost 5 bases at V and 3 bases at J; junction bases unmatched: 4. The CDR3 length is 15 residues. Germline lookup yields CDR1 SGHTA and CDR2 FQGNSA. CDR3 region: CASSMTSGETDTQYF. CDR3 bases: TGTGCCAGCAGCATGACTAGCGGGGAGACAGATACGCAGTATTTT.

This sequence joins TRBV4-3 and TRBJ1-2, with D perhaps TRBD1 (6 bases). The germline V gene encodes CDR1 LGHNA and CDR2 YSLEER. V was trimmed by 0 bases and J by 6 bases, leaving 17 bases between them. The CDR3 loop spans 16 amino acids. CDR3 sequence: CASSQDGAHRANGYTF. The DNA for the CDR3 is TGCGCCAGCAGCCAAGATGGGGCCCACAGGGCGAATGGCTACACCTTC.

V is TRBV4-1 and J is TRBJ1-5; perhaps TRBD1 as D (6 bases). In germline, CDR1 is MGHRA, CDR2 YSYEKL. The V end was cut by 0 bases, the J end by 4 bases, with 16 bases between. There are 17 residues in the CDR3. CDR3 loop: CASSQDRGAGENQPQHF. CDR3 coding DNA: TGCGCCAGCAGCCAAGACAGGGGCGCGGGTGAAAATCAGCCCCAGCATTTT.

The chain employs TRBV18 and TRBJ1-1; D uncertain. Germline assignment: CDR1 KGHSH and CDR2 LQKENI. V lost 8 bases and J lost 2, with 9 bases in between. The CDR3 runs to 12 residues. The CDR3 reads CASDTINTEAFF. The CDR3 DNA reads TGTGCCAGCGACACCATCAACACTGAAGCTTTCTTT.

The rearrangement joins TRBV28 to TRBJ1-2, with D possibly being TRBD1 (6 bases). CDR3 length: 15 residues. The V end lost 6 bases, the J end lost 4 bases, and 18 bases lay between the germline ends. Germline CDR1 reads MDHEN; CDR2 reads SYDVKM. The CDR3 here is CASSPPTVQGYGYTF. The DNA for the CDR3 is TGTGCCAGCAGCCCTCCCACCGTACAGGGCTATGGCTACACCTTC.

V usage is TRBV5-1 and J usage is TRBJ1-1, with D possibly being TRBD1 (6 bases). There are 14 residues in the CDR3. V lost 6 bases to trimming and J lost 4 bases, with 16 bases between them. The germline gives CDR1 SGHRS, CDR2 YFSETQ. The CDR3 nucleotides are TGCGCCAGCATGATCGGGGGGCGGAGCACTGAAGCTTTCTTT. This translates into CASMIGGRSTEAFF.

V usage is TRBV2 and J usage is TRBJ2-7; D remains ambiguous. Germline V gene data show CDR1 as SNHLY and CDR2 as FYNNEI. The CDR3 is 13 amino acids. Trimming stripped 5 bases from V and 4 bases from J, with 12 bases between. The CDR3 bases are TGTGCCAGCAGTCGTATAGATGCGTACGAGCAGTACTTC. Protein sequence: CASSRIDAYEQYF. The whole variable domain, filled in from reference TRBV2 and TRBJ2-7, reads EPEVTQTPSHQVTQMGQEVILRCVPISNHLYFYWYRQILGQKVEFLVSFYNNEISEKSEIFDDQFSVERPDGSNFTLKIRSTKLEDSAMYFCASSRIDAYEQYFGPGTRLTVT.

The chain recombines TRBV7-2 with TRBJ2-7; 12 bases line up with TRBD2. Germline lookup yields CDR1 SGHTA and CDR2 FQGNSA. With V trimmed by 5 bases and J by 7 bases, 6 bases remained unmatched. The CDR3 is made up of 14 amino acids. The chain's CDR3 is CASSPTSGSQEQYF. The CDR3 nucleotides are TGTGCCAGCAGCCCGACTAGCGGGAGCCAGGAGCAGTACTTC. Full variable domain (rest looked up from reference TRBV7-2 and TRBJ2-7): GAGVSQSPSNKVTEKGKDVELRCDPISGHTALYWYRQSLGQGLEFLIYFQGNSAPDKSGLPSDRFSAERTGGSVSTLTIQRTQQEDSAVYLCASSPTSGSQEQYFGPGTRLTVT.

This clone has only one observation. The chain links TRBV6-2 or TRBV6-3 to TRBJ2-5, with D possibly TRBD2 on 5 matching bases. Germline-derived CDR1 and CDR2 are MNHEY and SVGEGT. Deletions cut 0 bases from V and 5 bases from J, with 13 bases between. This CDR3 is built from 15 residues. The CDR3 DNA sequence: TGTGCCAGCAGTTACTCCAGATGGGAGCGGGAGACCCAGTACTTC. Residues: CASSYSRWERETQYF.

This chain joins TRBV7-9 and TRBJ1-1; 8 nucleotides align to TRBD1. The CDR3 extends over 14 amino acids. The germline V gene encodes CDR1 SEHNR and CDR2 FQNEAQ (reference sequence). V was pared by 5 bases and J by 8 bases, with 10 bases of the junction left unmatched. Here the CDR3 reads CASSPRQGLGEAFF. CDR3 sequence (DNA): TGTGCCAGCAGCCCCCGACAGGGGTTGGGCGAAGCTTTCTTT. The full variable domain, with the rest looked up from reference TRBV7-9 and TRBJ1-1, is DTGVSQNPRHKITKRGQNVTFRCDPISEHNRLYWYRQTLGQGPEFLTYFQNEAQLEKSRLLSDRFSAERPKGSFSTLEIQRTEQGDSAMYLCASSPRQGLGEAFFGQGTRLTVV.

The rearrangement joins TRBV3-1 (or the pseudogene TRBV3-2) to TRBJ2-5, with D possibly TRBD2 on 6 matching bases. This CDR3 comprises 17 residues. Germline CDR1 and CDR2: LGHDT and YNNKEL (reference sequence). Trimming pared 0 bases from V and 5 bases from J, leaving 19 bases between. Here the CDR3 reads CASSQDAGLVQRETQYF. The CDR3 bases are TGTGCCAGCAGCCAAGATGCGGGACTCGTGCAGCGGGAGACCCAGTACTTC.

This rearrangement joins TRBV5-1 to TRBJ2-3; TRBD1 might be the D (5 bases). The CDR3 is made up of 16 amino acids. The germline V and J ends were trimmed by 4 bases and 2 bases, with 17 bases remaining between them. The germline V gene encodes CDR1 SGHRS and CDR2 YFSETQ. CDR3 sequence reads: CASSIRTIRATDTQYF. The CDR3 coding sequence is TGCGCCAGCAGCATCAGGACCATCAGGGCCACAGATACGCAGTATTTT.

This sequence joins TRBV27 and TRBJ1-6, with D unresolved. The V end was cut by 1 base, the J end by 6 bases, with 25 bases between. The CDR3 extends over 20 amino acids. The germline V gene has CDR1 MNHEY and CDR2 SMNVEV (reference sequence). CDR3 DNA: TGTGCCAGCAGTTTATGGGCACAGACCAGCTCGGCATGGATTAATTCACCCCTCCACTTT. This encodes CASSLWAQTSSAWINSPLHF.

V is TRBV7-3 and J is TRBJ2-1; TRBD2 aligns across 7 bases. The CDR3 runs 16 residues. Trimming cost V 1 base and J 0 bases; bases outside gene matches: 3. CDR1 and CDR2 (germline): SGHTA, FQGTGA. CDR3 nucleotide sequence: TGTGCCAGCAGCTTAAGAGCGGGGAGCTCCTACAATGAGCAGTTCTTC. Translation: CASSLRAGSSYNEQFF. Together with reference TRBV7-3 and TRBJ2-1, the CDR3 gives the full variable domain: GAGVSQTPSNKVTEKGKYVELRCDPISGHTALYWYRQSLGQGPEFLIYFQGTGAADDSGLPNDRFFAVRPEGSVSTLKIQRTERGDSAVYLCASSLRAGSSYNEQFFGPGTRLTVL.

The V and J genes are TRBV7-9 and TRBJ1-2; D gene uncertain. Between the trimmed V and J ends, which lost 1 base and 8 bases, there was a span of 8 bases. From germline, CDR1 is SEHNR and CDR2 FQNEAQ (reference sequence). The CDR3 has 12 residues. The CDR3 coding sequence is TGTGCCAGCAGCTTAGGGCAGGTCGGCTACACCTTC. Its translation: CASSLGQVGYTF.

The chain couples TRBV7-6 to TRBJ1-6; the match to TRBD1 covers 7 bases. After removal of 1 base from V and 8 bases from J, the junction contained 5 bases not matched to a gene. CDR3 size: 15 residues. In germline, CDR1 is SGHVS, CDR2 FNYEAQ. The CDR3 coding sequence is TGTGCCAGCAGCTTAGAGGGGGCGGTCCATTCACCCCTCCACTTT. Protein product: CASSLEGAVHSPLHF.

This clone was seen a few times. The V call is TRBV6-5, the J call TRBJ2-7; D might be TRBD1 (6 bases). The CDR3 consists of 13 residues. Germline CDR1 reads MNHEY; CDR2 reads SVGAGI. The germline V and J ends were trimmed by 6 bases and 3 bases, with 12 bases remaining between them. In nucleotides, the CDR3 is TGTGCCAGCAGAAGACAGGACCTCTACGAGCAGTACTTC. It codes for CASRRQDLYEQYF.

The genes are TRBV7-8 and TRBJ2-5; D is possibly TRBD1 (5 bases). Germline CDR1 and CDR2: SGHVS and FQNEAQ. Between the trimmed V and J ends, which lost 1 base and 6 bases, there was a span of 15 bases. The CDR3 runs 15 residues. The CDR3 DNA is TGTGCCAGCAGCTTAGACGTACAGGAACTCAAGACCCAGTACTTC. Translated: CASSLDVQELKTQYF. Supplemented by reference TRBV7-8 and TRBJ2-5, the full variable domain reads GAGVSQSPRYKVAKRGQDVALRCDPISGHVSLFWYQQALGQGPEFLTYFQNEAQLDKSGLPSDRFFAERPEGSVSTLKIQRTQQEDSAVYLCASSLDVQELKTQYFGPGTRLLVL.

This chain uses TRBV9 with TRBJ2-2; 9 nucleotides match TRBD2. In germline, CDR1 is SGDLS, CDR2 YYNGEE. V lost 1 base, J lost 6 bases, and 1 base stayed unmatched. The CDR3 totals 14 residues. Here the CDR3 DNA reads TGTGCCAGCAGCGTAACTAGCGGGTCCGGGGAGCTGTTTTTT. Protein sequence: CASSVTSGSGELFF. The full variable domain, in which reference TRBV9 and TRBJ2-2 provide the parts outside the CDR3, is DSGVTQTPKHLITATGQRVTLRCSPRSGDLSVYWYQQSLDQGLQFLIQYYNGEERAKGNILERFSAQQFPDLHSELNLSSLELGDSALYFCASSVTSGSGELFFGEGSRLTVL.

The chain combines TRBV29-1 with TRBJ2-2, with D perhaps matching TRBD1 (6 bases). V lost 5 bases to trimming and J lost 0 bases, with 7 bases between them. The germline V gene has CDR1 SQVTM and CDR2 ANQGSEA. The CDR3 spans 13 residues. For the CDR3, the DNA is TGCAGCGTTAGGGACACGAACACCGGGGAGCTGTTTTTT. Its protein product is CSVRDTNTGELFF.

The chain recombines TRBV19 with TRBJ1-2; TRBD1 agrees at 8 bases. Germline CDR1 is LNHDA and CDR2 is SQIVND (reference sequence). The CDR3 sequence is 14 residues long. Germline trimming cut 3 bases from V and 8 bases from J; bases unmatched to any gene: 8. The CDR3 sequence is CASSIQQGVKGYTF. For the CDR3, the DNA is TGTGCCAGTAGTATCCAACAGGGGGTTAAAGGCTACACCTTC. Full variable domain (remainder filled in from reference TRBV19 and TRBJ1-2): DGGITQSPKYLFRKEGQNVTLSCEQNLNHDAMYWYRQDPGQGLRLIYYSQIVNDFQKGDIAEGYSVSREKKESFPLTVTSAQKNPTAFYLCASSIQQGVKGYTFGSGTRLTVV.

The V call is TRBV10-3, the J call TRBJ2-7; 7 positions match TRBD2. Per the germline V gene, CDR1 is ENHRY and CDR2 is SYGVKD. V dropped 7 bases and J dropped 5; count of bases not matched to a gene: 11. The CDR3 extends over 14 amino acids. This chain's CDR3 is CAIKGSRESDEQYF. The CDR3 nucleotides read TGTGCCATCAAAGGATCGCGGGAGTCTGACGAGCAGTACTTC.

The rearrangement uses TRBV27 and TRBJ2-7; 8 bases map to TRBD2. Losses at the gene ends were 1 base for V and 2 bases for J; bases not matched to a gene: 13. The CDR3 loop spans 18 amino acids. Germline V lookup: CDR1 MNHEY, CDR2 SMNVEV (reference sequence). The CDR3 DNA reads TGTGCCAGCAGTTTATATGGTAGCGGGAAGGCTACAACCTACGAGCAGTACTTC. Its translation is CASSLYGSGKATTYEQYF.

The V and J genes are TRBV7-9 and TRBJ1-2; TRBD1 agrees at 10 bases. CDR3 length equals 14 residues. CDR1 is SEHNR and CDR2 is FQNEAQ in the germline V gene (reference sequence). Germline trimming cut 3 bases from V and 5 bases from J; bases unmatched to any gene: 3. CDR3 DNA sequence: TGTGCCAGCAGCTTTGGGACAGGGGAGTATGGCTACACCTTC. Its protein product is CASSFGTGEYGYTF.